Presented here are 16 T cell receptor beta chains from one specimen sequenced in a study of cytomegalovirus exposure and HLA in healthy donors. PCR amplification relied on 60 Vbeta primers (plus 13 Jbeta primers). Libraries were prepared by immunoSEQ multiplex PCR; TCRdb keeps only in-frame clonotypes and omits some of them. Of 110,000 to 150,000 clones in the sample, about 80% were seen once. Source material: PBMCs. The receptors derive from a woman aged 55-70 years in good health and CMV-seropositive.

The V call is TRBV6-5, the J call TRBJ2-1; D is ambiguous. V gave up 2 bases and J gave up 5 bases, with 7 bases separating them. This CDR3 has 13 residues. The germline V gene encodes CDR1 MNHEY and CDR2 SVGAGI. The CDR3 DNA is TGTGCCAGCAGTTACACTCCTAACAATGAGCAGTTCTTC. Its protein is CASSYTPNNEQFF.

In this sample, this clone turned up a few times. The genes are TRBV4-3 and TRBJ2-7; D perhaps matches TRBD2 (5 bases). Germline loops: CDR1 LGHNA, CDR2 YSLEER. This CDR3 is built from 14 residues. Trimming took off 1 base at V and 7 bases at J, with 14 bases between the two ends. In DNA, the CDR3 is TGCGCCAGCAGCCAAGGCCCCGGGAAGATTGAGCAGTACTTC. Amino acids: CASSQGPGKIEQYF.

J is TRBJ1-5 and V is TRBV5-1; 8 bases align to TRBD1. This CDR3 is built from 16 residues. The germline CDR1 and CDR2 sequences are SGHRS and YFSETQ. The ends lost 0 bases at V and 10 bases at J; junction bases unmatched: 12. The CDR3 bases are TGCGCCAGCAGCTTGGTGGCTTTTGGACAGGGCGTTCCCCAGCATTTT. This gives the protein CASSLVAFGQGVPQHF.

This clone was seen a handful of times. CDR3 sequence: CAISASSGRVGNEQFF. CDR3 nucleotide sequence: TGTGCCATCAGTGCGAGTAGCGGGAGGGTCGGGAATGAGCAGTTCTTC. The J gene is TRBJ2-1, the V gene TRBV10-3; 11 nucleotides match TRBD2. Germline V CDR1 and CDR2: ENHRY, SYGVKD. V gave up 4 bases and J gave up 7 bases; unmatched junction bases: 9. The CDR3 has 16 residues.

V gene TRBV5-4 combines with J gene TRBJ2-5; 9 bases are shared with TRBD1. Germline values: CDR1 SGHNT, CDR2 YYREEE (reference sequence). The CDR3 contains 14 residues. V lost 4 bases to trimming and J lost 2 bases; unmatched junction nucleotides: 3. CDR3 coding DNA: TGTGCCAGCAGCGGACAGGGGACTCAAGAGACCCAGTACTTC. Protein product: CASSGQGTQETQYF.

This chain connects TRBV7-9 to TRBJ1-3, with no clear D. Germline V gene lookup returns CDR1 SEHNR and CDR2 FQNEAQ (reference sequence). Trimming pared 3 bases from V and 2 bases from J, leaving 8 bases between. This CDR3 has 14 amino acids. The DNA for the CDR3 is TGTGCCAGCAGCTTTGGCCAGGCTGGAAACACCATATATTTT. Protein: CASSFGQAGNTIYF.

The rearrangement uses TRBV30 and TRBJ2-7; D unresolved. Germline V gene data show CDR1 as GTSNPN and CDR2 as SVGIG (reference sequence). With 0 bases removed from V and 3 bases from J, the gap between germline ends came to 9 bases. The CDR3 length is 13 residues. In DNA form, the CDR3 reads TGTGCCTGGAGTGTGGGCCCTAACTACGAGCAGTACTTC. Protein product: CAWSVGPNYEQYF.

The chain recombines TRBV14 with TRBJ2-7; D perhaps matches TRBD2 (5 bases). This CDR3 comprises 14 residues. Trimming pared 1 base from V and 6 bases from J, leaving 13 bases between. From germline, CDR1 is SGHDN and CDR2 FVKESK. The DNA for the CDR3 is TGTGCCAGCAGCCAAGTCGGCGGGTGGGTCGAGCAGTACTTC. Amino acids: CASSQVGGWVEQYF.

CDR3 in DNA: TGCGCCAGCAGCTTGGGGTCAGCTGGGGCCAACGTCCTGACTTTC. Protein: CASSLGSAGANVLTF. This sequence joins TRBV5-1 and TRBJ2-6, with D uncertain. Germline CDR1 is SGHRS and CDR2 is YFSETQ. The CDR3 is made up of 15 amino acids. Deletions cut 0 bases from V and 2 bases from J, with 6 bases between.

V gene TRBV2 combines with J gene TRBJ2-5; D uncertain. Germline CDR1 and CDR2: SNHLY and FYNNEI. CDR3 length equals 11 residues. The V end was cut by 6 bases, the J end by 5 bases, with 7 bases between. CDR3 coding DNA: TGTGCCAGCAGGGCGGAGGAGACCCAGTACTTC. Its protein product is CASRAEETQYF.

This clone occurred a few times. The chain joins TRBV11-2 to TRBJ1-4; tentatively, D is TRBD1 (5 bases). Germline lookup yields CDR1 SGHAT and CDR2 FQNNGV. V lost 4 bases to trimming and J lost 7 bases, with 13 bases between them. The CDR3 has 14 residues. The CDR3 nucleotides read TGTGCCAGCAGCTCCGAAGCGGGGCGTGAAAAACTGTTTTTT. It yields the protein CASSSEAGREKLFF.

The chain joins TRBV4-2 to TRBJ2-1; D is perhaps TRBD2 (5 bases). This CDR3 is built from 15 residues. V dropped 3 bases and J dropped 12 bases, with 21 bases sitting between them. In germline, CDR1 is LGHNA, CDR2 YNFKEQ. The CDR3 nucleotides read TGTGCCAGCAGCCATCTCACCGGAGGCCAGCCGGGGCAGTTCTTC. Translated: CASSHLTGGQPGQFF.

The V gene is TRBV7-3, the J gene TRBJ2-3; the D gene is possibly TRBD2 (5 bases). CDR1 and CDR2 from the germline V gene are SGHTA and FQGTGA. The CDR3 covers 16 residues. V lost 5 bases and J lost 2, with 17 bases in between. CDR3 nucleotides: TGTGCCAGCAGCCACGAGGCCAGCGGAGACACAGATACGCAGTATTTT. This codes for CASSHEASGDTDTQYF.

This chain links TRBV6-5 with TRBJ1-1; tentatively, D is TRBD1 (6 bases). The CDR3 has 14 residues. V lost 5 bases, J lost 5 bases, and 15 bases lay in between. The V gene's germline CDR1 is MNHEY and CDR2 SVGAGI. As DNA, the CDR3 is TGTGCCAGCAGTCCCGGGGTGAGGGGGACTGAAGCTTTCTTT. It encodes CASSPGVRGTEAFF.

The rearrangement joins TRBV7-3 to TRBJ2-3; D is undetermined. Trimming pared 0 bases from V and 0 bases from J, leaving 4 bases between. Germline lookup yields CDR1 SGHTA and CDR2 FQGTGA. This CDR3 has 14 amino acids. The CDR3: CASSLTHSTDTQYF. The CDR3 nucleotides read TGTGCCAGCAGCTTAACTCATAGCACAGATACGCAGTATTTT.

The rearrangement links TRBV6-1 to TRBJ2-7; 10 bases fit TRBD1. Unmatched junction bases numbered 5, after V lost 0 bases and J lost 0 bases. CDR1 is MNHNS and CDR2 is SASEGT in the germline V gene. The CDR3 runs 17 residues. Here the CDR3 reads CASSEAGTGDISYEQYF. CDR3 bases: TGTGCCAGCAGTGAAGCCGGGACAGGGGACATCTCCTACGAGCAGTACTTC.